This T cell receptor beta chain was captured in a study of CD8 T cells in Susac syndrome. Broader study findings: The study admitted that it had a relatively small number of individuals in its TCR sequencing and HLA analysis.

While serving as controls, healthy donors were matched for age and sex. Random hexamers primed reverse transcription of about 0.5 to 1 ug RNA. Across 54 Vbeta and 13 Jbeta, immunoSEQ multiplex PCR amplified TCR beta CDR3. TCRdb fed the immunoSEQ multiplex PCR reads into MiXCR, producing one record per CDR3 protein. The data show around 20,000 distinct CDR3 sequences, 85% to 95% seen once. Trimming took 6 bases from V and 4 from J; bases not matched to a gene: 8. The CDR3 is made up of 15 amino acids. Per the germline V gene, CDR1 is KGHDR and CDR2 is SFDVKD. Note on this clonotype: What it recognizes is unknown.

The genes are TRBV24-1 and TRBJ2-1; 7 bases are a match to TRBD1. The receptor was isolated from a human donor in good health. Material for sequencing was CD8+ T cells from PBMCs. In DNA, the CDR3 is TGTGCCACCAGTCCCAGGGGGACAGTTTACAATGAGCAGTTCTTC. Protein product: CATSPRGTVYNEQFF.